Following are 18 T cell receptor beta chains from one sample sequenced in a study of identical twins. TCRdb fed the 5' RACE reads into MiXCR, producing one record per CDR3 protein. This table holds about 720,000 distinct CDR3 sequences, around 8.3% found once. The sample was also linked to a second study, of yellow fever vaccine responses in identical twins.

Sequencing input: PBMCs. All receptors come from a woman in her late teens or twenties in good health.

This rearrangement joins TRBV30 to TRBJ2-7; 7 nucleotides match TRBD2. The CDR3 totals 16 residues. The ends lost 0 bases at V and 1 base at J; junction bases unmatched: 9. Germline values: CDR1 GTSNPN, CDR2 SVGIG (reference sequence). The CDR3 region is CAWSVRSGVLSYEQYF. The CDR3 DNA sequence: TGTGCCTGGAGTGTACGCAGCGGGGTGCTATCCTACGAGCAGTACTTC.

J is TRBJ2-3 and V is TRBV28; D is undetermined. The CDR3 loop spans 20 amino acids. Germline lookup yields CDR1 MDHEN and CDR2 SYDVKM. Trimming stripped 4 bases from V and 1 base from J, with 27 bases between. Written as DNA, the CDR3 is TGTGCCAGCAGTTACAGAGCCCCCGGGTGGGCTCGGTCCGGCACAGATACGCAGTATTTT. Protein sequence: CASSYRAPGWARSGTDTQYF.

This clonotype was observed a few times. The genes are TRBV4-2 and TRBJ2-2, with 9 nucleotides matching TRBD1. The CDR3 covers 20 residues. CDR1 is LGHNA, CDR2 YNFKEQ, per germline. The J segment lost 4 bases and the V segment lost 3 bases, leaving 18 bases of the junction unmatched. DNA for the CDR3: TGTGCCAGCAGCCATCGAAGTTTAATACCGGGACAGGGAGCCACCGGGGAGCTGTTTTTT. It specifies CASSHRSLIPGQGATGELFF.

The chain has TRBV5-1 and TRBJ1-4; a weak D match, TRBD1 (6 bases). Trimming removed 7 bases from V and 4 bases from J, with 14 bases in between. The CDR3 runs 14 residues. CDR1 is SGHRS and CDR2 is YFSETQ in the germline V gene. CDR3 sequence (DNA): TGCGCCAGCGGACAGTCGGGGGGTAATGAAAAACTGTTTTTT. This translates into CASGQSGGNEKLFF.

This clonotype has only a few counts. This chain joins TRBV28 and TRBJ2-1, with TRBD2 matching over 8 bases. CDR1 MDHEN and CDR2 SYDVKM come from the germline V gene. With V trimmed by 6 bases and J by 7 bases, 8 bases remained unmatched. CDR3 size: 14 residues. The CDR3 loop is CASSSPGLVNEQFF. Written as DNA, the CDR3 is TGTGCCAGCAGCTCTCCGGGACTAGTGAATGAGCAGTTCTTC.

The table lists this clonotype with a few counts. This sequence joins TRBV7-9 and TRBJ2-5; D call uncertain. This CDR3 has 15 residues. With 6 bases removed from V and 3 bases from J, the gap between germline ends came to 17 bases. Germline lookup yields CDR1 SEHNR and CDR2 FQNEAQ (reference sequence). The CDR3 loop is CASRASPGYEETQYF. The CDR3 DNA reads as TGTGCCAGCAGGGCTTCCCCAGGTTACGAAGAGACCCAGTACTTC.

This chain links TRBV11-2 with TRBJ2-1; no definite D call. The CDR3 is 12 amino acids. Germline V CDR1 and CDR2: SGHAT, FQNNGV. V was cut by 5 bases and J by 8 bases, with 10 bases left in between. CDR3 sequence reads: CASSVSRDEQFF. In nucleotides, the CDR3 is TGTGCCAGCAGCGTTAGCCGGGATGAGCAGTTCTTC. Full variable domain (outside the CDR3, taken from reference TRBV11-2 and TRBJ2-1): EAGVAQSPRYKIIEKRQSVAFWCNPISGHATLYWYQQILGQGPKLLIQFQNNGVVDDSQLPKDRFSAERLKGVDSTLKIQPAKLEDSAVYLCASSVSRDEQFFGPGTRLTVL.

V usage is TRBV4-1 and J usage is TRBJ2-6, with no clear D. The V gene's germline CDR1 is MGHRA and CDR2 YSYEKL. Trimming stripped 5 bases from V and 0 bases from J, with 5 bases between. The CDR3 contains 14 residues. CDR3: CASSEYSGANVLTF. In DNA, the CDR3 is TGCGCCAGCAGCGAATACTCTGGGGCCAACGTCCTGACTTTC.

The chain links TRBV7-9 to TRBJ1-2; TRBD1 agrees at 7 bases. Trimming at V came to 1 base and at J to 6 bases, leaving 2 bases not matched to a gene. This CDR3 spans 13 amino acids. Germline CDR1 and CDR2: SEHNR and FQNEAQ (reference sequence). CDR3 loop: CASSLGGTDGYTF. CDR3 nucleotides: TGTGCCAGCAGCTTAGGAGGGACAGATGGCTACACCTTC.

This clonotype was picked up many times. The chain couples TRBV6-1 to TRBJ2-3; TRBD1 agrees at 7 bases. The CDR3 spans 14 residues. With 6 bases clipped from V and 2 bases from J, the junction kept 5 bases outside the gene matches. CDR1 MNHNS and CDR2 SASEGT come from the germline V gene. CDR3 loop: CASRQQGNTDTQYF. Here the CDR3 DNA reads TGTGCCAGCAGACAACAGGGGAACACAGATACGCAGTATTTT.

This rearrangement joins TRBV25-1 to TRBJ2-3; TRBD1 matches 9 bases. Looked up from germline, CDR1 is MGHDK and CDR2 is SYGVNS. CDR3 length: 14 amino acids. Germline trimming cut 4 bases from V and 4 bases from J; bases unmatched to any gene: 3. CDR3 sequence reads: CASSGDRDADTQYF. The CDR3 nucleotides read TGTGCCAGCAGTGGGGACAGGGATGCAGATACGCAGTATTTT.

This clonotype occurred a few times. This chain connects TRBV7-8 to TRBJ2-1; tentative D call: TRBD2 (7 bases). CDR1 and CDR2 from the germline V gene are SGHVS and FQNEAQ. The CDR3 contains 18 residues. V shed 4 bases and J shed 0 bases, with 19 bases lying between them. This CDR3 is CASSYPGGGAGSYNEQFF. As DNA, the CDR3 is TGTGCCAGCAGCTACCCAGGCGGGGGCGCGGGCTCCTACAATGAGCAGTTCTTC.

This chain joins TRBV12-3 or TRBV12-4 and TRBJ2-7; D gene uncertain. V lost 6 bases and J 3 bases, leaving 12 bases between the germline ends. CDR3 length: 13 residues. The CDR3 sequence: CASSSRKRYEQYF. The DNA for the CDR3 is TGTGCCAGCAGCTCACGGAAACGCTACGAGCAGTACTTC.

The table lists this clonotype with many counts. The rearrangement links TRBV6-1 to TRBJ2-5; the D gene is possibly TRBD2 (6 bases). CDR3 length: 14 amino acids. Germline V gene data show CDR1 as MNHNS and CDR2 as SASEGT. Trimming took off 7 bases at V and 0 bases at J, with 12 bases between the two ends. Here the CDR3 DNA reads TGTGCCAGCAAGGTTGGGGGGTACCAAGAGACCCAGTACTTC. Translated, it gives CASKVGGYQETQYF.

This clonotype has only a few counts. The V call is TRBV15, the J call TRBJ2-1, with TRBD1 identical over 11 bases. Trimming removed 2 bases from V and 7 bases from J; junction bases left unmatched: 4. This CDR3 spans 15 amino acids. Germline CDR1 reads LNHNV; CDR2 reads YYDKDF (reference sequence). CDR3 protein: CATSRPRDRGNEQFF. DNA for the CDR3: TGTGCCACCAGCAGACCTCGGGACAGGGGGAATGAGCAGTTCTTC.

The chain employs TRBV28 and TRBJ2-7; TRBD2 matches at 10 bases. This CDR3 is built from 16 residues. The V segment lost 6 bases and the J segment 3 bases; nucleotides outside the gene matches: 11. Looked up from germline, CDR1 is MDHEN and CDR2 is SYDVKM. This CDR3 reads CASSLGGLALGYEQYF. CDR3 in DNA: TGTGCCAGCAGCTTAGGGGGACTAGCGTTAGGCTACGAGCAGTACTTC.

The V and J genes are TRBV5-1 and TRBJ2-1; D might be TRBD1 (5 bases). CDR3 length: 12 amino acids. Germline CDR1 and CDR2: SGHRS and YFSETQ. The V end lost 10 bases, the J end lost 7 bases, and 15 bases lay between the germline ends. The CDR3 region has the DNA TGCGCCGGTTGGGGCCTGGGGAATGAGCAGTTCTTC. This codes for CAGWGLGNEQFF.

This clonotype was observed at least ten times. The J gene is TRBJ2-2, the V gene TRBV20-1; no clear D. Germline V gene lookup returns CDR1 DFQATT and CDR2 SNEGSKA (reference sequence). Trimming stripped 1 base from V and 5 bases from J, with 8 bases between. The CDR3 contains 13 residues. The CDR3 sequence: CSARVGLTGELFF. DNA of the CDR3: TGCAGTGCTAGAGTAGGGCTTACCGGGGAGCTGTTTTTT.